Included here is one TCR beta chain sequence, with context. Its antigen is not identified. These data originate in a study of OX40 agonist ivuxolimab in advanced cancers. About the study: Dosing consisted of intravenous ivuxolimab at 0.01 to 10 mg/kg every 2 weeks.

Blood samples were obtained at baseline, cycle 4 day 1, and cycle 7 day 1. This CDR3 contains 16 residues. V was clipped by 3 bases and J by 4 bases; unmatched bases: 11. Germline V gene sequence: CDR1 SNHLY, CDR2 FYNNEI. Assay used: immunoSEQ multiplex PCR; TCRdb lists only in-frame clones, some missing. The data contain about 48,000 clones, approximately 81% of them singletons. Study observations and caveats: Clonal expansion from baseline to week 6 occurred in both CD4+ and CD8+ T cells.

The TCR sequence derives from an adult with an advanced solid tumor such as melanoma, head and neck, liver or kidney cancer. The J gene is TRBJ2-7, the V gene TRBV2; TRBD1 aligns across 8 bases. The specimen comprised CD4+ or CD8+ T cells sorted from blood, sampled in a trial of the OX40 agonist ivuxolimab. The CDR3 region is CASSDPGGLGGYEQYF. CDR3 sequence (DNA): TGTGCCAGCAGTGATCCAGGGGGCCTCGGAGGGTACGAGCAGTACTTC.